This T cell receptor (beta chain) was recorded in a study of cytomegalovirus exposure and HLA in healthy donors. Study results and caveats: In a later analysis, HLA-associated TCR beta chains were more clonally expanded than equally common others. It was 164 TCR beta chains that were listed as cytomegalovirus-associated. An observed cluster of highly shared sequence variants was recorded as a likely sequencing artifact.

This CDR3 comprises 17 residues. Germline lookup yields CDR1 LNHDA and CDR2 SQIVND (reference sequence). Trimming stripped 7 bases from V and 0 bases from J, with 19 bases between. In the case of this clone: Its antigen is unknown.

The PCR employed 60 Vbeta primers together with 13 Jbeta primers. Here immunoSEQ multiplex PCR was the method, and the copy in TCRdb shows in-frame clones only, minus some. The data contain fewer than 250,000 clones, over 70% of them singletons. The sequence was obtained from a man aged 30 to 45 in good health and CMV-seronegative. The sequencing input was PBMCs. The chain is built from TRBV19 and TRBJ1-5; D gene uncertain. CDR3 sequence (DNA): TGTGCCAGTAAGCAATTTCTCGGGGATTATAGCAATCAGCCCCAGCATTTT. Translated: CASKQFLGDYSNQPQHF.